Each of the 27 T cell receptor beta chains below was sequenced from the same sample in a study of cytomegalovirus exposure and HLA in healthy donors. The PCR used 60 Vbeta and 13 Jbeta primers. Produced via immunoSEQ multiplex PCR; TCRdb's table is partial and in-frame only. Here the sample spans 81,000 or so clones, just over 75% being singletons. What was sequenced was PBMCs. Source of these receptors: a man aged 50 to 59 in good health and CMV-seropositive.

The V gene is TRBV14, the J gene TRBJ2-3; D is perhaps TRBD2 (5 bases). CDR1 SGHDN and CDR2 FVKESK come from the germline V gene. The CDR3 contains 13 residues. Trimming left V 2 bases short and J 5 bases short, with 8 bases between. The chain's CDR3 is CASSQPGIDTQYF. As DNA, the CDR3 is TGTGCCAGCAGCCAACCCGGGATAGATACGCAGTATTTT.

This chain uses TRBV6-5 with TRBJ1-5; TRBD1 aligns across 10 bases. V gave up 6 bases and J gave up 5 bases; unmatched junction bases: 7. Germline lookup yields CDR1 MNHEY and CDR2 SVGAGI. This CDR3 has 15 residues. The CDR3 DNA follows: TGTGCCAGCAGAGGGACAGGGGCCCAGGATCAGCCCCAGCATTTT. This sequence encodes CASRGTGAQDQPQHF.

This chain joins TRBV11-2 and TRBJ1-1; a possible D gene is TRBD1 (6 bases). Trimming left V 1 base short and J 11 bases short, with 14 bases between. CDR3 length equals 13 residues. CDR1 and CDR2 (germline): SGHAT, FQNNGV. CDR3 DNA sequence: TGTGCCAGCAGCTTAGTCGGGGGGCCGGGGGCTTTCTTT. It is translated as CASSLVGGPGAFF.

The J gene is TRBJ2-7, the V gene TRBV19; 9 nucleotides align to TRBD1. CDR3 length equals 15 residues. Germline V gives CDR1 LNHDA, CDR2 SQIVND (reference sequence). V shed 5 bases and J 3 bases; nucleotides not matched to a gene: 8. The CDR3 loop is CASSVAGTGIYEQYF. CDR3 nucleotide sequence: TGTGCCAGTAGTGTCGCCGGGACAGGGATCTACGAGCAGTACTTC.

V and J are TRBV2 and TRBJ2-2; a weak D match, TRBD2 (5 bases). The germline gives CDR1 SNHLY, CDR2 FYNNEI. The V end was cut by 7 bases, the J end by 5 bases, with 20 bases between. The CDR3 loop spans 16 amino acids. CDR3 region: CASTPPIGLGTGELFF. CDR3 DNA: TGTGCCAGCACCCCTCCGATAGGACTCGGGACCGGGGAGCTGTTTTTT.

V and J are TRBV9 and TRBJ1-2; tentative D call: TRBD1 (6 bases). CDR3 length equals 15 residues. The V gene lost 3 bases and the J gene lost 0 bases, with 12 bases spanning the gap. Germline CDR1 SGDLS, CDR2 YYNGEE. This CDR3 reads CASSAQDSPNYGYTF. The CDR3 region has the DNA TGTGCCAGCAGCGCGCAGGACAGCCCTAACTATGGCTACACCTTC.

This chain joins TRBV7-9 and TRBJ2-3; D may be TRBD2 (6 bases). The V end lost 0 bases, the J end lost 7 bases, and 11 bases lay between the germline ends. Germline V CDR1 and CDR2: SEHNR, FQNEAQ (reference sequence). CDR3 length equals 14 residues. The CDR3 nucleotides are TGTGCCAGCAGCTTAGCTAGCGGAGCAAATACGCAGTATTTT. Translated: CASSLASGANTQYF.

V usage is TRBV7-3 and J usage is TRBJ2-2; TRBD2 is a possible D gene (5 bases). Trimming shortened V by 1 base and J by 2 bases, and 17 bases separated the two germline ends. Germline loops: CDR1 SGHTA, CDR2 FQGTGA. This CDR3 is 18 amino acids long. CDR3 region: CASSLKATRAANTGELFF. Here the CDR3 DNA reads TGTGCCAGCAGCTTAAAGGCCACTAGGGCGGCTAACACCGGGGAGCTGTTTTTT.

This chain joins TRBV5-1 and TRBJ2-2; 8 bases align to TRBD1. Germline CDR1 reads SGHRS; CDR2 reads YFSETQ. The CDR3 spans 15 residues. The ends lost 0 bases at V and 6 bases at J; junction bases unmatched: 4. In DNA, the CDR3 is TGCGCCAGCAGCTTGGGGACAGGGACGGCCGGGGAGCTGTTTTTT. This codes for CASSLGTGTAGELFF.

V and J are TRBV25-1 and TRBJ1-2, with D uncertain. The CDR3 is made up of 14 amino acids. Germline V CDR1 and CDR2: MGHDK, SYGVNS. V lost 5 bases, J lost 3 bases, and 13 bases lay in between. Here the CDR3 reads CASSTTFSYYGYTF. In DNA, the CDR3 is TGTGCCAGCAGTACGACATTTTCTTACTATGGCTACACCTTC.

This clone is a singleton in its sample. The CDR3 spells CSVEDPRGSFDEQFF. CDR3 DNA: TGCAGCGTTGAAGACCCCAGGGGTTCTTTCGATGAGCAGTTCTTC. The genes are TRBV29-1 and TRBJ2-1, with D possibly being TRBD1 (6 bases). The CDR3 runs 15 residues. Germline-derived CDR1 and CDR2 are SQVTM and ANQGSEA. Trimming cost V 0 bases and J 8 bases, with 17 bases left between them.

The chain links TRBV7-9 to TRBJ2-7; unclear D gene. CDR3 length equals 15 residues. CDR1 and CDR2 (germline): SEHNR, FQNEAQ (reference sequence). The ends were cut back, 2 bases at V and 0 bases at J, with 11 bases in the middle. CDR3 residues: CASSLPSDPSYEQYF. The CDR3 nucleotides read TGTGCCAGCAGCTTACCCAGCGATCCCTCCTACGAGCAGTACTTC.

Here the CDR3 reads CATSNPSVGSSNQPQHF. Here the CDR3 DNA reads TGTGCCACCAGCAATCCTTCCGTAGGGAGTAGCAATCAGCCCCAGCATTTT. This rearrangement joins TRBV15 to TRBJ1-5; D unclear. The CDR3 runs to 17 residues. Trimming removed 4 bases at V and 0 bases at J, with 16 bases between. Germline assignment: CDR1 LNHNV and CDR2 YYDKDF (reference sequence).

V gene TRBV6-6 combines with J gene TRBJ2-5; TRBD1 agrees at 7 bases. The better agreement between TRBJ2-7 and the DNA end casts doubt on the J call. Germline V gives CDR1 MNHNY, CDR2 SVGAGI (reference sequence). The CDR3 loop spans 14 amino acids. CDR3 nucleotide sequence: TGTGCCAGCAGTTACGAAGGGGGCTTCCACGAGCAGTACTTC. It yields the protein CASSYEGGFHEQYF.

The chain carries TRBV5-1 and TRBJ1-1; no definite D call. Germline loops: CDR1 SGHRS, CDR2 YFSETQ. Trimming took off 1 base at V and 1 base at J, with 8 bases between the two ends. This CDR3 spans 14 amino acids. The CDR3 loop reads CASSLPVQNTEAFF. The CDR3 bases are TGCGCCAGCAGCTTGCCAGTCCAGAACACTGAAGCTTTCTTT.

The rearrangement uses TRBV5-4 and TRBJ2-3; no clear D. The CDR3 sequence is 17 residues long. CDR1 is SGHNT, CDR2 YYREEE, per germline (reference sequence). This CDR3 is CAVGDDPIALSTDTQYF. As DNA, the CDR3 is TGTGCAGTTGGCGACGATCCGATAGCACTTAGCACAGATACGCAGTATTTT.

This clone has more than one count but fewer than ten. The chain couples TRBV2 to TRBJ1-2, with TRBD1 identical over 9 bases. The CDR3 covers 13 residues. Germline lookup yields CDR1 SNHLY and CDR2 FYNNEI. V was clipped by 6 bases and J by 2 bases; unmatched bases: 1. CDR3 loop: CASRGTGNYGYTF. DNA of the CDR3: TGTGCCAGCAGAGGGACAGGGAACTATGGCTACACCTTC.

The sample holds one count of this clone. The rearrangement uses TRBV5-1 and TRBJ2-5; 10 positions agree with TRBD2. The junction had 7 bases not matched to a gene; V was cut back by 5 bases and J by 3 bases. This CDR3 region has 15 residues. Germline V gives CDR1 SGHRS, CDR2 YFSETQ. The CDR3 nucleotides are TGCGCCAGCAGACAGAGCGGGAGGGGAGAAGAGACCCAGTACTTC. Its protein product is CASRQSGRGEETQYF.

This chain links TRBV21-1 with TRBJ1-1; the table names TRBD1, a call not compared with the DNA. TRBV21-1 is shown as a pseudogene. This CDR3 is 12 amino acids long. CDR3 sequence reads: CATRTLNTEAFF. Written as DNA, the CDR3 is TGTGCCACCCGGACACTGAACACTGAAGCTTTCTTT.

The rearrangement joins TRBV2 to TRBJ2-7; D unresolved. The CDR3 covers 11 residues. Germline values: CDR1 SNHLY, CDR2 FYNNEI. Trimming took 6 bases from V and 5 from J, leaving 8 bases between them. CDR3 coding DNA: TGTGCCAGCAGATTAAGAGACGAGCAGTACTTC. Translated, it gives CASRLRDEQYF. Based on the CDR3 plus reference TRBV2 and TRBJ2-7, the full variable domain is EPEVTQTPSHQVTQMGQEVILRCVPISNHLYFYWYRQILGQKVEFLVSFYNNEISEKSEIFDDQFSVERPDGSNFTLKIRSTKLEDSAMYFCASRLRDEQYFGPGTRLTVT.

The V and J genes are TRBV6-5 and TRBJ1-1, with 8 bases identical to TRBD1. Looked up from germline, CDR1 is MNHEY and CDR2 is SVGAGI. CDR3 length: 14 residues. V lost 5 bases, J lost 4 bases, and 6 bases stayed unmatched. CDR3 DNA sequence: TGTGCCAGCAGTCCTATGGGACAGGCCACTGAAGCTTTCTTT. Protein: CASSPMGQATEAFF.

This clone was seen a few times. DNA of the CDR3: TGCGCCAGCGGACTAGCGGGAGCCCACAATGAGCAGTTCTTC. Translation gives CASGLAGAHNEQFF. This chain uses TRBV5-1 with TRBJ2-1; the match to TRBD2 covers 13 bases. This CDR3 is built from 14 residues. The V gene's germline CDR1 is SGHRS and CDR2 YFSETQ. V trimming: 7 bases; J trimming: 5 bases; junction bases outside the gene matches: 3.

V and J are TRBV10-3 and TRBJ1-5, with TRBD1 as a possible D gene (6 bases). Trimming took 0 bases from V and 6 from J, leaving 18 bases between them. CDR3 length: 17 amino acids. Germline V gene lookup returns CDR1 ENHRY and CDR2 SYGVKD. The CDR3 here is CAISESGGSGGGQPQHF. The DNA for the CDR3 is TGTGCCATCAGTGAGTCGGGTGGTTCGGGGGGCGGTCAGCCCCAGCATTTT.

The V gene is TRBV9, the J gene TRBJ2-7; TRBD2 matches at 7 bases. Trimming took 7 bases from V and 3 from J; bases not matched to a gene: 7. The germline gives CDR1 SGDLS, CDR2 YYNGEE. This CDR3 region has 13 residues. CDR3 sequence (DNA): TGTGCCAGCGGTCGAACGGGAGGCTACGAGCAGTACTTC. Amino acid sequence: CASGRTGGYEQYF.

This clone was detected only a few times. Germline is not matched at one junction end, which may reflect a read error. The J gene is TRBJ2-4, the V gene TRBV30; possibly TRBD2 for D (6 bases). CDR3 size: 13 residues. Germline assignment: CDR1 GTSNPN and CDR2 SVGIG (reference sequence). CDR3 in DNA: TGTGCCTGGAGTGTAACCGCGGGAAACAGTCAGTACTTC. Its translation: CAWSVTAGNSQYF.

This chain joins TRBV9 and TRBJ1-1; no clear D gene. Germline-derived CDR1 and CDR2 are SGDLS and YYNGEE. CDR3 size: 17 residues. Deletions cut 0 bases from V and 2 bases from J, with 17 bases between. CDR3 DNA: TGTGCCAGCAGCGTAGTACCAGGTCAGGACTTAAACACTGAAGCTTTCTTT. Translation gives CASSVVPGQDLNTEAFF.

This clone was seen more than once but under ten times. This chain joins TRBV6-5 and TRBJ2-2; D might be TRBD2 (6 bases). Germline V gene sequence: CDR1 MNHEY, CDR2 SVGAGI. V was clipped by 4 bases and J by 1 base, with 13 bases between them. This CDR3 is built from 16 residues. The DNA for the CDR3 is TGTGCCAGCAGTTCGGCGGGATCGCTGAACACCGGGGAGCTGTTTTTT. Translating gives CASSSAGSLNTGELFF.